These T cell receptor beta chains were read from a single sample in a study of Graves' ophthalmopathy and Graves' hyperthyroidism. TCRdb re-called the multiplex PCR reads through MiXCR, storing one row per CDR3 protein. Among 230,000 or so distinct CDR3 sequences listed, around 42% were seen once. The sample consisted of peripheral blood. These receptors were collected from an adult man with Graves' ophthalmopathy. Both conserved end residues are part of each CDR3. The order of the fields is CDR3 DNA, CDR3 protein, clone size, D gene, V gene, J gene. D genes are given only for firm matches. Clone size, where shown, is once, few, many, or a class for clones that have expanded.

cdr3_nt: TGTGCCAGCAGCGCCCTCCCTAGCGGGAGTCTCAACGAGCAGTACTTC
cdr3_aa: CASSALPSGSLNEQYF
clone_size: .
d_call: TRBD2
v_call: TRBV7-3
j_call: TRBJ2-7

cdr3_nt: TGTGCCAGCAGCTTTCTCGTCAAAGAGACCCAGTACTTC
cdr3_aa: CASSFLVKETQYF
clone_size: .
d_call: .
v_call: TRBV7-9
j_call: TRBJ2-5

cdr3_nt: TGTGCCAGCAGCTTTCAGACAGATACGCAGTATTTT
cdr3_aa: CASSFQTDTQYF
clone_size: .
d_call: .
v_call: TRBV7-6
j_call: TRBJ2-3

cdr3_nt: TGTGCCAGCAGCCGGGGACGGGACACCGGGGAGCTGTTTTTT
cdr3_aa: CASSRGRDTGELFF
clone_size: .
d_call: .
v_call: TRBV2
j_call: TRBJ2-2

cdr3_nt: TGTGCCAGCAGCTTGGACAGGGGAGGAGAAAAACTGTTTTTT
cdr3_aa: CASSLDRGGEKLFF
clone_size: .
d_call: TRBD1
v_call: TRBV11-2
j_call: TRBJ1-4

cdr3_nt: TGTGCCAGCAGCTTATCCTCTAATTGGGAGCAGTACTTC
cdr3_aa: CASSLSSNWEQYF
clone_size: few
d_call: .
v_call: TRBV7-2
j_call: TRBJ2-7

cdr3_nt: TGCAGTGCCAACCACGGGGTTTTCCCTAGATCGCCCCAGCATTTT
cdr3_aa: CSANHGVFPRSPQHF
clone_size: few
d_call: .
v_call: TRBV20-1
j_call: TRBJ1-5

cdr3_nt: TGTGCCAGCAGTCGGACAGGGGGCGCGGCGAACTATGGCTGCACCTTC
cdr3_aa: CASSRTGGAANYGCTF
clone_size: .
d_call: TRBD1
v_call: TRBV7-9
j_call: TRBJ1-2

cdr3_nt: TGTGCCAGCAGTTACTCGGTAACAGCACAAGAGACCCAGTACTTC
cdr3_aa: CASSYSVTAQETQYF
clone_size: few
d_call: .
v_call: TRBV6-2/TRBV6-3
j_call: TRBJ2-5

cdr3_nt: TGTGCCAGCAGCCTTCTGTGGACTAGCGGCTTCCAAGAGACCCAGTACTTC
cdr3_aa: CASSLLWTSGFQETQYF
clone_size: .
d_call: TRBD2
v_call: TRBV7-9
j_call: TRBJ2-5

cdr3_nt: TGCAGCGTAGACAGGGGAGGCTACACCTTC
cdr3_aa: CSVDRGGYTF
clone_size: .
d_call: TRBD1
v_call: TRBV29-1
j_call: TRBJ1-2

cdr3_nt: TGCGCCAGCAGCTTCCGGACGGGAAATTCACCCCTCCACTTT
cdr3_aa: CASSFRTGNSPLHF
clone_size: .
d_call: .
v_call: TRBV9
j_call: TRBJ1-6

cdr3_nt: TGCAGTGCTAGAGATAGCACCAACAATCAGCCCCAGCATTTT
cdr3_aa: CSARDSTNNQPQHF
clone_size: .
d_call: .
v_call: TRBV20-1
j_call: TRBJ1-5

cdr3_nt: TGTGCCAGCAGTGCAATTAACTATGGCTACACCTTC
cdr3_aa: CASSAINYGYTF
clone_size: many
d_call: .
v_call: TRBV25-1
j_call: TRBJ1-2

cdr3_nt: TGTGCCAGCAGCCAGTCAATGAATGGGGGCTATGGCTACACCTTC
cdr3_aa: CASSQSMNGGYGYTF
clone_size: few
d_call: .
v_call: TRBV16
j_call: TRBJ1-2

cdr3_nt: TGCAGTGCTAGAGATAGGGTGAAGGTCCAAGAGACCCAGTACTTC
cdr3_aa: CSARDRVKVQETQYF
clone_size: .
d_call: .
v_call: TRBV20-1
j_call: TRBJ2-5

cdr3_nt: TGCAGTGCTAGAGATTCGGTTAGCGCCACCTACGAGCAGTACTTC
cdr3_aa: CSARDSVSATYEQYF
clone_size: few
d_call: .
v_call: TRBV20-1
j_call: TRBJ2-7

cdr3_nt: TGTGCCAGTAGAACGACTCTAAGCACAGATACGCAGTATTTT
cdr3_aa: CASRTTLSTDTQYF
clone_size: .
d_call: .
v_call: TRBV25-1
j_call: TRBJ2-3

cdr3_nt: TGTGCCAGCAGTTACACCGAAGGCTATGGCTACACCTTC
cdr3_aa: CASSYTEGYGYTF
clone_size: .
d_call: .
v_call: TRBV6-6
j_call: TRBJ1-2

cdr3_nt: TGTGCCAGCAACTCCGATAGCGGGAGCCCGGGAGATACGCAGTATTTT
cdr3_aa: CASNSDSGSPGDTQYF
clone_size: .
d_call: TRBD2
v_call: TRBV7-8
j_call: TRBJ2-3

cdr3_nt: TGCAGTGCTAGTCTCGGGGCAGGTGGCTACACCTTC
cdr3_aa: CSASLGAGGYTF
clone_size: .
d_call: .
v_call: TRBV20-1
j_call: TRBJ1-2

cdr3_nt: TGTGCCAGCAGTTCCGGGGATTGGCCTGAAGCTTTCTTT
cdr3_aa: CASSSGDWPEAFF
clone_size: .
d_call: .
v_call: TRBV28
j_call: TRBJ1-1

cdr3_nt: TGTGCCAGCAGCATTATGACAGGGGGAATCGGGGAGCTGTTTTTT
cdr3_aa: CASSIMTGGIGELFF
clone_size: .
d_call: TRBD1
v_call: TRBV25-1
j_call: TRBJ2-2